The sequence of this T cell receptor beta chain was determined in a study of cytomegalovirus exposure and HLA in healthy donors. This clone has more than one count but fewer than ten. The CDR3 covers 13 residues. V was shortened by 9 bases and J by 3 bases, with 12 bases between the two germline ends. Germline V lookup: CDR1 MNHEY, CDR2 SVGAGI. PCR used 60 Vbeta primers and 13 Jbeta primers. The assay was immunoSEQ multiplex PCR, and TCRdb's table has in-frame clones only and misses some. Here the sample spans roughly 100,000 clones, about 80% being singletons. The sample was PBMCs. V is TRBV6-5 and J is TRBJ1-5, with no clear D. The origin of this receptor is a man in his fifties or sixties in good health and CMV-seropositive. As DNA, the CDR3 is TGTGCCAGTGCCGGAGGGTTCAATCAGCCCCAGCATTTT. Protein sequence: CASAGGFNQPQHF.